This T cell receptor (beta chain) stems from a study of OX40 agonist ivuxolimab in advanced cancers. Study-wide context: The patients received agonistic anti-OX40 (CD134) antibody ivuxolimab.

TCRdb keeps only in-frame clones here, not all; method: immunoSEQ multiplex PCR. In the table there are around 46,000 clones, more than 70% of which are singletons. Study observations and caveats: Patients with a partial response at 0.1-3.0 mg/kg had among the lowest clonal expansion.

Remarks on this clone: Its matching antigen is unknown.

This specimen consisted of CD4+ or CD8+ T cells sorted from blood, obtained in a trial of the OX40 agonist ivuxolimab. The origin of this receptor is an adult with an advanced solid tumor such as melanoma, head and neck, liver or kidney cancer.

The CDR3 nucleotides read TGTGCCAGCAGTTTATCGATTACGGGTAGGTTCACTGAAGCTTTCTTT. Its protein product is CASSLSITGRFTEAFF. The V call is TRBV27, the J call TRBJ1-1; no firm D call. The germline V gene has CDR1 MNHEY and CDR2 SMNVEV (reference sequence). The CDR3 length is 16 residues. Trimming left V 0 bases short and J 4 bases short, with 15 bases between.